This T cell receptor (beta chain) was recorded in a study of T cell changes during pregnancy in multiple sclerosis. V trimming: 0 bases; J trimming: 8 bases; junction bases outside the gene matches: 20. Germline CDR1 is SGHTA and CDR2 is FQGNSA. The CDR3 covers 19 residues. Assay used: immunoSEQ multiplex PCR; TCRdb lists only in-frame clones, some missing. Here the sample spans over 65,000 clones, approximately 90% being singletons. The V gene is TRBV7-2, the J gene TRBJ1-2; 8 bases align to TRBD1. This TCR came from a female donor in good health, enrolled as a control in a pregnancy study. Specimen: peripheral blood, collected in the first trimester of pregnancy. The CDR3 loop reads CASSLALGQGSSHPIGYTF. The CDR3 coding sequence is TGTGCCAGCAGCTTAGCCCTAGGACAGGGATCATCCCATCCGATCGGCTACACCTTC. Together with reference TRBV7-2 and TRBJ1-2, the CDR3 gives the full variable domain: GAGVSQSPSNKVTEKGKDVELRCDPISGHTALYWYRQSLGQGLEFLIYFQGNSAPDKSGLPSDRFSAERTGGSVSTLTIQRTQQEDSAVYLCASSLALGQGSSHPIGYTFGSGTRLTVV.